A single sample is the source of the 20 T cell receptor beta chains below, sequenced in a study of post-analysis software for immune sequencing data. The study's findings and limits: In patients, TRBV5-6, TRBV5-1 and TRBV20-1 belonged to five or six TRBV segments found more frequently than in controls.

No antigens are known for them. Incorporated into the TCR beta cDNA libraries were unique molecular identifiers, which served to reduce PCR and sequencing biases. TCRdb reprocessed the PCR reads with MiXCR, giving one entry per CDR3 protein. The repertoire holds roughly 400,000 distinct CDR3 sequences, with approximately 39% as singletons. The sample consisted of blood. The receptors come from a girl between 2 and 10 years old with multiple sclerosis.

The V and J genes are TRBV20-1 and TRBJ2-5; 7 nucleotides align to TRBD2. After removal of 1 base from V and 11 bases from J, the junction contained 16 bases not matched to a gene. There are 15 residues in the CDR3. The germline CDR1 and CDR2 sequences are DFQATT and SNEGSKA (reference sequence). CDR3 sequence (DNA): TGCAGTGCTAGAGGCGCTAGCGGCCCTCCGGGGGAGCAGTACTTC. Protein product: CSARGASGPPGEQYF.

This rearrangement joins TRBV7-3 to TRBJ1-4; TRBD1 aligns across 9 bases. Germline values: CDR1 SGHTA, CDR2 FQGTGA. Trimming at V came to 4 bases and at J to 7 bases, leaving 7 bases not matched to a gene. The CDR3 is 15 amino acids. CDR3 nucleotide sequence: TGTGCCAGCAGCTCGACCGGGACAGGGTTTGAAAAACTGTTTTTT. The encoded protein is CASSSTGTGFEKLFF.

The V gene is TRBV20-1, the J gene TRBJ2-7; no definite D call. Germline CDR1 is DFQATT and CDR2 is SNEGSKA (reference sequence). The CDR3 is 11 residues long. V shed 6 bases and J shed 5 bases, with 11 bases lying between them. The CDR3 DNA follows: TGCAGTGCAAGCCGTGTAGACGAGCAGTACTTC. Translated, it gives CSASRVDEQYF.

The rearrangement joins TRBV4-1 to TRBJ1-1, with a tentative D call TRBD1 (6 bases). Germline values: CDR1 MGHRA, CDR2 YSYEKL. V shed 0 bases and J shed 7 bases, with 15 bases lying between them. The CDR3 is 15 amino acids. This chain's CDR3 is CASSQDPGGSLEAFF. Written as DNA, the CDR3 is TGCGCCAGCAGCCAAGATCCCGGGGGCTCCCTTGAAGCTTTCTTT.

The chain recombines TRBV6-2 or TRBV6-3 with TRBJ1-2; the D gene is possibly TRBD1 (5 bases). Trimming removed 5 bases at V and 4 bases at J, with 11 bases between. CDR1 MNHEY and CDR2 SVGEGT come from the germline V gene. The CDR3 runs 13 residues. For the CDR3, the DNA is TGTGCCAGCAGTGAGGGGCCAGTCTATGGCTACACCTTC. This gives the protein CASSEGPVYGYTF.

This chain joins TRBV6-1 and TRBJ2-6; 8 bases are shared with TRBD1. Trimming removed 6 bases from V and 2 bases from J; junction bases left unmatched: 3. Germline values: CDR1 MNHNS, CDR2 SASEGT. This CDR3 has 15 residues. CDR3 sequence reads: CASSMTGAGANVLTF. The CDR3 DNA follows: TGTGCCAGCAGCATGACAGGGGCTGGGGCCAACGTCCTGACTTTC.

This clonotype was counted between two and nine times. The chain couples TRBV27 to TRBJ2-7; 8 bases are a match to TRBD1. After removal of 0 bases from V and 2 bases from J, the junction contained 9 bases not matched to a gene. There are 17 residues in the CDR3. Germline CDR1 MNHEY, CDR2 SMNVEV (reference sequence). CDR3 coding DNA: TGTGCCAGCAGTTTATCGATGTCAGGGGGCCTAACCTACGAGCAGTACTTC. Protein sequence: CASSLSMSGGLTYEQYF.

This clonotype was seen more than once but under ten times. The gene calls are TRBV5-6 and TRBJ1-1, with TRBD1 identical over 8 bases. The germline gives CDR1 SGHDT, CDR2 YYEEEE. CDR3 length equals 14 residues. The V gene end was trimmed by 5 bases and the J gene end by 1 base; junction bases not matched to a gene: 4. CDR3: CASSIGTGNTEAFF. The CDR3 DNA reads TGTGCCAGCAGTATTGGGACAGGGAACACTGAAGCTTTCTTT.

This chain connects TRBV20-1 to TRBJ1-2; D gene unclear. This CDR3 is 10 amino acids long. V was shortened by 6 bases and J by 7 bases, with 9 bases between the two germline ends. From germline, CDR1 is DFQATT and CDR2 SNEGSKA (reference sequence). The CDR3 region is CSAESLGYTF. CDR3 nucleotide sequence: TGCAGTGCGGAATCCCTTGGCTACACCTTC.

This clonotype has only a few counts. The chain joins TRBV24-1 to TRBJ2-1; D is possibly TRBD1 or TRBD2 (6 bases each). The CDR3 has 16 amino acids. Germline lookup yields CDR1 KGHDR and CDR2 SFDVKD. V lost 7 bases and J lost 4, with 19 bases in between. The CDR3 region has the DNA TGTGCCACCAGCCGACCGGGGGCAGAAACGTACAATGAGCAGTTCTTC. Amino acid sequence: CATSRPGAETYNEQFF.

This clonotype was recorded once. This chain uses TRBV7-9 with TRBJ1-1; TRBD1 is a possible D gene (5 bases). CDR1 SEHNR and CDR2 FQNEAQ come from the germline V gene (reference sequence). The CDR3 is 17 amino acids. V lost 5 bases to trimming and J lost 0 bases, with 19 bases between them. The CDR3: CASSRDQFYPMNTEAFF. The CDR3 nucleotides are TGTGCCAGCAGCAGGGACCAGTTTTACCCCATGAACACTGAAGCTTTCTTT.

The rearrangement uses TRBV6-5 and TRBJ2-7, with D maybe TRBD1 (5 bases). The length of the CDR3 is 15 residues. Germline V gene sequence: CDR1 MNHEY, CDR2 SVGAGI. Trimming stripped 8 bases from V and 3 bases from J, with 20 bases between. The CDR3 protein is CASAYGATVDYEQYF. CDR3 coding DNA: TGTGCCAGCGCGTACGGAGCGACAGTGGACTACGAGCAGTACTTC.

The CDR3 spells CASTIGTSGGLYNEQFF. Written as DNA, the CDR3 is TGTGCCAGCACAATCGGGACTAGCGGGGGGCTTTACAATGAGCAGTTCTTC. This sequence joins TRBV12-3 or TRBV12-4 and TRBJ2-1, with 15 bases matching TRBD2. J was trimmed by 4 bases and V by 7 bases; bases with no gene match: 8. The CDR3 consists of 17 residues.

The chain recombines TRBV28 with TRBJ1-2, with no clear D. The V gene lost 3 bases and the J gene lost 6 bases, with 11 bases spanning the gap. This CDR3 contains 13 residues. Germline V gene data show CDR1 as MDHEN and CDR2 as SYDVKM. CDR3 in amino acids: CASSLVSADGYTF. The CDR3 DNA reads TGTGCCAGCAGTTTGGTCAGCGCGGATGGCTACACCTTC.

The chain uses TRBV24-1 and TRBJ2-1; D perhaps matches TRBD2 (5 bases). Germline assignment: CDR1 KGHDR and CDR2 SFDVKD. The CDR3 spans 14 residues. V dropped 5 bases and J dropped 8 bases, with 15 bases sitting between them. The CDR3 is CATSGTGLADEQFF. The CDR3 DNA reads TGTGCCACCAGTGGGACTGGCTTAGCTGATGAGCAGTTCTTC.

The V call is TRBV7-3, the J call TRBJ2-3; TRBD1 or TRBD2 may be the D gene (6 bases each). Germline-derived CDR1 and CDR2 are SGHTA and FQGTGA. The CDR3 has 16 amino acids. The ends were cut back, 1 base at V and 3 bases at J, with 14 bases in the middle. CDR3 protein: CASSLRRGGLTDTQYF. The CDR3 DNA follows: TGTGCCAGCAGCTTAAGGAGAGGGGGGCTGACAGATACGCAGTATTTT.

The chain joins TRBV28 to TRBJ2-5, with 12 nucleotides matching TRBD2. The CDR3 runs to 17 residues. J lost 11 bases, V lost 0 bases, and 13 bases had no gene match. The germline V gene encodes CDR1 MDHEN and CDR2 SYDVKM. The CDR3 nucleotides are TGTGCCAGCAGTTTATGGACCGGGACTAGCGGGCGCAATGAGCAGTACTTC. Its protein is CASSLWTGTSGRNEQYF.

The V and J genes are TRBV9 and TRBJ1-2, with D tentatively TRBD1 (5 bases). Germline V lookup: CDR1 SGDLS, CDR2 YYNGEE. The CDR3 is made up of 14 amino acids. V lost 0 bases and J lost 8, with 14 bases in between. CDR3 region: CASSVGGVGAGYTF. In DNA form, the CDR3 reads TGTGCCAGCAGCGTAGGGGGTGTCGGGGCCGGCTACACCTTC.

This clonotype occurred a few times. V is TRBV20-1 and J is TRBJ2-5; 7 bases match TRBD2. This CDR3 is 14 amino acids long. Trimming at V came to 6 bases and at J to 5 bases, leaving 12 bases not matched to a gene. Germline values: CDR1 DFQATT, CDR2 SNEGSKA (reference sequence). The DNA of the CDR3 is TGCAGTGCCACGACGAGACTAGCCGGGGAGACCCAGTACTTC. Protein: CSATTRLAGETQYF.

The chain is built from TRBV18 and TRBJ2-5, with D uncertain. Germline CDR1 is KGHSH and CDR2 is LQKENI. Trimming pared 0 bases from V and 4 bases from J, leaving 6 bases between. This CDR3 is built from 13 residues. CDR3 in DNA: TGTGCCAGCTCACCACCTTTCCCAGAGACCCAGTACTTC. Its translation is CASSPPFPETQYF.